This passage covers 28 T cell receptor beta chains from one sample sequenced in a study of cytomegalovirus exposure and HLA in healthy donors. A multiplex PCR was run with 60 Vbeta primers and 13 Jbeta primers. Profiling relied on immunoSEQ multiplex PCR, and the TCRdb table lists in-frame clones only, not all of them. The data hold around 170,000 clones, with 79% observed a single time. The sample taken for sequencing was PBMCs. Every receptor here comes from a woman aged 40 to 50 in good health and CMV-seronegative.

The CDR3 region has the DNA TGTGCCAGCAGCCCAGGGGGTCGGTTCGGTGGCTACACCTTC. This translates into CASSPGGRFGGYTF. The genes are TRBV7-9 and TRBJ1-2; 7 bases line up with TRBD1. This CDR3 has 14 amino acids. J was trimmed by 7 bases and V by 5 bases; bases with no gene match: 10. Germline-derived CDR1 and CDR2 are SEHNR and FQNEAQ (reference sequence).

The J gene is TRBJ2-3, the V gene TRBV5-1; D may be TRBD2 (6 bases). The ends were cut back, 2 bases at V and 3 bases at J, with 13 bases in the middle. CDR3 length: 15 residues. The germline gives CDR1 SGHRS, CDR2 YFSETQ. The CDR3 DNA reads as TGCGCCAGCAGCTTCGGGGACTTCGGGACAGATACGCAGTATTTT. Protein product: CASSFGDFGTDTQYF.

The J gene is TRBJ2-7, the V gene TRBV2, with 7 bases that match TRBD1. Germline assignment: CDR1 SNHLY and CDR2 FYNNEI. With 5 bases clipped from V and 2 bases from J, the junction kept 12 bases outside the gene matches. There are 16 residues in the CDR3. In DNA form, the CDR3 reads TGTGCCAGCAGTCCCCCTTTGGGTCAGGGGGCCTACGAGCAGTACTTC. It is translated as CASSPPLGQGAYEQYF.

V usage is TRBV5-5 and J usage is TRBJ1-4, with D possibly matching TRBD1 (6 bases). The V end lost 4 bases, the J end lost 8 bases, and 18 bases lay between the germline ends. Germline CDR1 SGHKS, CDR2 YYEKEE (reference sequence). The CDR3 is 15 amino acids. CDR3 sequence (DNA): TGTGCCAGCAGCCCTGGGGGGGGGCTGGGGGAAAAACTGTTTTTT. Protein: CASSPGGGLGEKLFF.

The CDR3 loop is CASSEAWGRNTEAFF. DNA of the CDR3: TGTGCCAGCAGTGAAGCGTGGGGCCGGAACACTGAAGCTTTCTTT. The rearrangement links TRBV6-1 to TRBJ1-1; D may be TRBD1 (5 bases). V dropped 0 bases and J dropped 1 base, with 9 bases sitting between them. The CDR3 loop spans 15 amino acids. Looked up from germline, CDR1 is MNHNS and CDR2 is SASEGT.

J is TRBJ2-1 and V is TRBV4-2; 9 bases line up with TRBD1. Germline lookup yields CDR1 LGHNA and CDR2 YNFKEQ. This CDR3 has 16 amino acids. V was clipped by 3 bases and J by 2 bases; unmatched bases: 5. In DNA form, the CDR3 reads TGTGCCAGCAGCCACCGACAGGGGGACACCTACAATGAGCAGTTCTTC. Its protein is CASSHRQGDTYNEQFF.

The chain joins TRBV5-1 to TRBJ2-5, with a tentative D call TRBD1 (5 bases). Per the germline V gene, CDR1 is SGHRS and CDR2 is YFSETQ. The CDR3 consists of 15 residues. V lost 1 base and J lost 1, with 11 bases in between. Here the CDR3 DNA reads TGCGCCAGCAGCTTGTGGGGCGGATTCCAAGAGACCCAGTACTTC. Amino acids: CASSLWGGFQETQYF.

The rearrangement joins TRBV30 to TRBJ1-4; D remains unclear. The length of the CDR3 is 14 residues. V shed 2 bases and J shed 7 bases, with 14 bases lying between them. Germline CDR1 is GTSNPN and CDR2 is SVGIG (reference sequence). The DNA for the CDR3 is TGTGCCTGGAGTTACGAATTGCGGAGTGAAAAACTGTTTTTT. It specifies CAWSYELRSEKLFF.

J is TRBJ2-7 and V is TRBV5-1, with D possibly matching TRBD2 (6 bases). CDR1 and CDR2 (germline): SGHRS, YFSETQ. The CDR3 has 13 residues. V gave up 3 bases and J gave up 2 bases, with 9 bases separating them. The CDR3 nucleotides are TGCGCCAGCAGCTCCGGGACTCCCTACGAGCAGTACTTC. Protein sequence: CASSSGTPYEQYF. The full variable domain, in which reference TRBV5-1 and TRBJ2-7 provide the parts outside the CDR3, is KAGVTQTPRYLIKTRGQQVTLSCSPISGHRSVSWYQQTPGQGLQFLFEYFSETQRNKGNFPGRFSGRQFSNSRSEMNVSTLELGDSALYLCASSSGTPYEQYFGPGTRLTVT.

The chain joins TRBV11-2 to TRBJ2-2; 9 nucleotides match TRBD1. J was trimmed by 5 bases and V by 2 bases; bases with no gene match: 6. Germline CDR1 reads SGHAT; CDR2 reads FQNNGV. The CDR3 runs 16 residues. CDR3 loop: CASSLTGGVMTGELFF. CDR3 DNA sequence: TGTGCCAGCAGCTTAACAGGGGGCGTAATGACCGGGGAGCTGTTTTTT.

V usage is TRBV19 and J usage is TRBJ2-7; 9 bases align to TRBD1. The ends lost 6 bases at V and 9 bases at J; junction bases unmatched: 9. CDR3 size: 13 residues. Germline V gives CDR1 LNHDA, CDR2 SQIVND (reference sequence). The CDR3 loop reads CASRMTGGGTQYF. As DNA, the CDR3 is TGTGCCAGTAGAATGACAGGGGGGGGGACGCAGTACTTC. Full variable domain (outside the CDR3, taken from reference TRBV19 and TRBJ2-7): DGGITQSPKYLFRKEGQNVTLSCEQNLNHDAMYWYRQDPGQGLRLIYYSQIVNDFQKGDIAEGYSVSREKKESFPLTVTSAQKNPTAFYLCASRMTGGGTQYFGPGTRLTVT.

This clone was recorded only once. V gene TRBV27 combines with J gene TRBJ1-2; 7 bases fit TRBD1. This CDR3 has 15 amino acids. V shed 5 bases, J shed 5 bases, and the junction held 11 bases outside the gene matches. CDR1 is MNHEY and CDR2 is SMNVEV in the germline V gene (reference sequence). Written as DNA, the CDR3 is TGTGCCAGCAGTCCAGATAGAGACAGGGAATATGGCTACACCTTC. Residues: CASSPDRDREYGYTF.

The rearrangement links TRBV18 to TRBJ1-2; TRBD1 matches at 7 bases. The CDR3 totals 17 residues. V lost 1 base, J lost 2 bases, and 10 bases stayed unmatched. Germline assignment: CDR1 KGHSH and CDR2 LQKENI. The CDR3 here is CASSPLFRQGENYGYTF. In DNA form, the CDR3 reads TGTGCCAGCTCACCACTATTTAGACAGGGCGAGAACTATGGCTACACCTTC.

The chain combines TRBV30 with TRBJ1-3; unclear D gene. This CDR3 contains 15 residues. Germline V CDR1 and CDR2: GTSNPN, SVGIG (reference sequence). Trimming left V 3 bases short and J 0 bases short, with 12 bases between. CDR3 nucleotide sequence: TGTGCCTGGAGCCGTTTCAGAAACTCTGGAAACACCATATATTTT. Encoded protein: CAWSRFRNSGNTIYF.

V usage is TRBV5-4 and J usage is TRBJ1-2; the match to TRBD1 covers 10 bases. The CDR3 has 15 residues. The trim removed 5 bases at V and 4 bases at J, leaving 8 bases unmatched. Per germline, CDR1 SGHNT and CDR2 YYREEE (reference sequence). CDR3 amino acids: CASRDDRGLRYGYTF. The CDR3 nucleotides are TGTGCCAGCAGAGATGACAGGGGGCTACGCTATGGCTACACCTTC.

The chain has TRBV6-5 and TRBJ2-1, with TRBD2 matching 10 bases. This CDR3 has 16 amino acids. Unmatched junction bases numbered 10, after V lost 2 bases and J lost 9 bases. Germline V gives CDR1 MNHEY, CDR2 SVGAGI. The CDR3 DNA sequence: TGTGCCAGCAGTTACCCGTTCTCTAGCGGGAGTGGTGAGCAGTTCTTC. Translated: CASSYPFSSGSGEQFF.

The chain employs TRBV11-3 and TRBJ1-1, with D maybe TRBD1 (6 bases). The V gene lost 4 bases and the J gene lost 6 bases, with 15 bases spanning the gap. CDR1 is SGHNT and CDR2 is YENEEA in the germline V gene. The CDR3 loop spans 14 amino acids. DNA for the CDR3: TGTGCCAGCAGCTCACAACAGGGTATTGCTGAAGCTTTCTTT. This sequence encodes CASSSQQGIAEAFF. The whole variable domain, remainder taken from reference TRBV11-3 and TRBJ1-1, is EAGVVQSPRYKIIEKKQPVAFWCNPISGHNTLYWYLQNLGQGPELLIRYENEEAVDDSQLPKDRFSAERLKGVDSTLKIQPAELGDSAVYLCASSSQQGIAEAFFGQGTRLTVV.

The chain combines TRBV5-1 with TRBJ1-2, with 8 nucleotides matching TRBD1. The junction had 2 bases not matched to a gene; V was cut back by 0 bases and J by 4 bases. This CDR3 region has 14 residues. CDR1 and CDR2 (germline): SGHRS, YFSETQ. This CDR3 is CASSLVGTGYGYTF. Here the CDR3 DNA reads TGCGCCAGCAGCTTGGTTGGGACAGGCTATGGCTACACCTTC. Based on the CDR3 plus reference TRBV5-1 and TRBJ1-2, the full variable domain is KAGVTQTPRYLIKTRGQQVTLSCSPISGHRSVSWYQQTPGQGLQFLFEYFSETQRNKGNFPGRFSGRQFSNSRSEMNVSTLELGDSALYLCASSLVGTGYGYTFGSGTRLTVV.

V usage is TRBV7-2 and J usage is TRBJ1-2; D may be TRBD1 (6 bases). Germline CDR1 and CDR2: SGHTA and FQGNSA. This CDR3 contains 15 residues. Trimming pared 0 bases from V and 6 bases from J, leaving 14 bases between. CDR3 nucleotide sequence: TGTGCCAGCAGCTTAGCGATGGCGGGGGGCGATGGCTACACCTTC. It is translated as CASSLAMAGGDGYTF.

The J gene is TRBJ1-2, the V gene TRBV6-5; D unclear. Germline V lookup: CDR1 MNHEY, CDR2 SVGAGI. This CDR3 is 13 amino acids long. Deletions cut 2 bases from V and 5 bases from J, with 9 bases between. CDR3 protein: CASSYDTQYGYTF. As DNA, the CDR3 is TGTGCCAGCAGTTACGACACTCAATATGGCTACACCTTC.

The gene calls are TRBV15 and TRBJ1-5; TRBD1 matches at 7 bases. CDR3 length: 13 amino acids. Germline values: CDR1 LNHNV, CDR2 YYDKDF (reference sequence). V trimming: 11 bases; J trimming: 0 bases; junction bases outside the gene matches: 4. CDR3 bases: TGTGCCGCCGGGACAGCTAGCAATCAGCCCCAGCATTTT. Its translation is CAAGTASNQPQHF.

The gene calls are TRBV5-8 and TRBJ1-2, with TRBD1 as a possible D gene (5 bases). Trimming took 4 bases from V and 4 from J, leaving 14 bases between them. This CDR3 region has 14 residues. CDR1 is SGHTS, CDR2 YDEGEE, per germline. CDR3 sequence reads: CASSGGDRGYGYTF. The CDR3 DNA reads as TGTGCCAGCAGCGGGGGGGATAGGGGCTATGGCTACACCTTC.

The rearrangement joins TRBV4-3 to TRBJ2-5; 10 bases agree with TRBD2. The CDR3 loop spans 18 amino acids. V shed 0 bases and J 1 base; nucleotides not matched to a gene: 8. Germline assignment: CDR1 LGHNA and CDR2 YSLEER. The CDR3 spells CASSQELVLAGAQETQYF. The CDR3 DNA follows: TGCGCCAGCAGCCAAGAACTAGTGCTAGCGGGGGCCCAAGAGACCCAGTACTTC.

The V and J genes are TRBV7-9 and TRBJ2-7; TRBD1 is a possible D gene (6 bases). This CDR3 is 15 amino acids long. The germline gives CDR1 SEHNR, CDR2 FQNEAQ (reference sequence). Trimming stripped 5 bases from V and 0 bases from J, with 14 bases between. CDR3 loop: CASSQTGSVSYEQYF. In nucleotides, the CDR3 is TGTGCCAGCAGCCAGACAGGATCTGTCTCCTACGAGCAGTACTTC.

V is TRBV6-1 and J is TRBJ1-5; D is undetermined. The CDR3 loop spans 16 amino acids. Germline CDR1 MNHNS, CDR2 SASEGT. Trimming removed 1 base from V and 0 bases from J, with 10 bases in between. CDR3 region: CASSEDFTYSNQPQHF. In nucleotides, the CDR3 is TGTGCCAGCAGTGAAGATTTTACATATAGCAATCAGCCCCAGCATTTT.

CDR3 region: CASRSVGDRENIQYF. The CDR3 bases are TGTGCCAGTAGATCAGTCGGGGACAGAGAAAACATTCAGTACTTC. The rearrangement links TRBV19 to TRBJ2-4; TRBD1 aligns across 7 bases. Germline V CDR1 and CDR2: LNHDA, SQIVND (reference sequence). V shed 6 bases, J shed 5 bases, and the junction held 10 bases outside the gene matches. The CDR3 contains 15 residues.

This sequence joins TRBV27 and TRBJ1-6, with 7 bases lining up with TRBD1. Unmatched junction bases numbered 5, after V lost 5 bases and J lost 7 bases. CDR1 MNHEY and CDR2 SMNVEV come from the germline V gene (reference sequence). This CDR3 comprises 14 residues. Written as DNA, the CDR3 is TGTGCCAGCAGTGGCGGCAGGGGGAATTCACCCCTCCACTTT. Residues: CASSGGRGNSPLHF.

The chain uses TRBV19 and TRBJ1-5; 8 bases fit TRBD1. The V and J ends lost 5 bases and 3 bases, in that order; junction bases with no gene match: 12. This CDR3 has 17 amino acids. Germline values: CDR1 LNHDA, CDR2 SQIVND (reference sequence). The CDR3 region has the DNA TGTGCCAGTAGTCCCCCCTTCCCGGGACAGGACAATCAGCCCCAGCATTTT. Amino acids: CASSPPFPGQDNQPQHF.